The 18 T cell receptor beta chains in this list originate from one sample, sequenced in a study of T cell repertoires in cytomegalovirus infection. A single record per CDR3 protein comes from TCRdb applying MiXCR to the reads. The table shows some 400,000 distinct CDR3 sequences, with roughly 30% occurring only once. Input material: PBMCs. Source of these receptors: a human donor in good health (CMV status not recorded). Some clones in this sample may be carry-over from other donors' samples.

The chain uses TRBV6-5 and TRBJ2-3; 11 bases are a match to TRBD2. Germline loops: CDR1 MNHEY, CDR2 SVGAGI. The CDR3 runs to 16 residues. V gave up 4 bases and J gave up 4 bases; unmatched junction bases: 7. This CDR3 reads CASSFYSGGEADTQYF. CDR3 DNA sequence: TGTGCCAGCAGTTTCTATAGCGGGGGGGAGGCAGATACGCAGTATTTT.

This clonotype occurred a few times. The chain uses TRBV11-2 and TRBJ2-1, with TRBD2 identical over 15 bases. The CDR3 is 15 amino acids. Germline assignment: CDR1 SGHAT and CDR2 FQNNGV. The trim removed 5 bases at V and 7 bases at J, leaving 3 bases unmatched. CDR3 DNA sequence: TGTGCCAGCAGCGGACTAGCGGGGGGGCTTAATGAGCAGTTCTTC. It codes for CASSGLAGGLNEQFF.

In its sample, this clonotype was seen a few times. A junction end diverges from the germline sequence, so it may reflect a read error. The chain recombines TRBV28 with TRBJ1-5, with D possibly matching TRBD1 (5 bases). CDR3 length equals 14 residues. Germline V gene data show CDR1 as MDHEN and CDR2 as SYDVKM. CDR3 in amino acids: CASSLTDSNQPQQF. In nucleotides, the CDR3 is TGTGCCAGCAGCCTGACAGATAGCAATCAGCCCCAGCAGTTT. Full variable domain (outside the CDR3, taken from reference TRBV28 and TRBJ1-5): DVKVTQSSRYLVKRTGEKVFLECVQDMDHENMFWYRQDPGLGLRLIYFSYDVKMKEKGDIPEGYSVSREKKERFSLILESASTNQTSMYLCASSLTDSNQPQQFGDGTRLSIL.

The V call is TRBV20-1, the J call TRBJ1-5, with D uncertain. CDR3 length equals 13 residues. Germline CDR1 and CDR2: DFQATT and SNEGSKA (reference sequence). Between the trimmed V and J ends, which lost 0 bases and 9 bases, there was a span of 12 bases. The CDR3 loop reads CSARDWAGGPQHF. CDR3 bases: TGCAGTGCTAGAGATTGGGCAGGCGGGCCCCAGCATTTT.

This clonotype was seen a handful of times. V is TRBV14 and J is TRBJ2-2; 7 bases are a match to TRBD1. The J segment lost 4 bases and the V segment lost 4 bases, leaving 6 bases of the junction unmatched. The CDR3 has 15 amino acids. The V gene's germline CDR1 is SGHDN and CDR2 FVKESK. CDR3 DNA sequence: TGTGCCAGCAGCCCGCCGGGACAGCCCACCGGGGAGCTGTTTTTT. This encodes CASSPPGQPTGELFF.

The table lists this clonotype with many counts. CDR3 protein: CASSLGSGGAYEQYF. The CDR3 coding sequence is TGTGCCAGCAGTTTGGGTAGCGGGGGGGCGTACGAGCAGTACTTC. J is TRBJ2-7 and V is TRBV11-3; 11 nucleotides align to TRBD2. Trimming cost V 6 bases and J 4 bases; bases outside gene matches: 8. This CDR3 spans 15 amino acids. Germline loops: CDR1 SGHNT, CDR2 YENEEA.

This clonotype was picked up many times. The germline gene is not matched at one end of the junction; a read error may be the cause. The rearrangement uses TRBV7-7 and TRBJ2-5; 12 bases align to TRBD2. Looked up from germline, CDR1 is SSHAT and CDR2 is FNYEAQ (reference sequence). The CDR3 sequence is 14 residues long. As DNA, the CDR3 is TGTGCTAGCAGCCGGACTAGCGGGAAAGAGACCCAGTACTTC. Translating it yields CASSRTSGKETQYF.

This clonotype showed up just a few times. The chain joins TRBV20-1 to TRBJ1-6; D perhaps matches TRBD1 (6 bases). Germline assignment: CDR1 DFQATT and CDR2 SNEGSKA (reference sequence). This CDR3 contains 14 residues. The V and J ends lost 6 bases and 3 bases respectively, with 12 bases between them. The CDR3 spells CSAQGTRYNSPLHF. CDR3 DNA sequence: TGCAGTGCCCAGGGGACCCGCTATAATTCACCCCTCCACTTT.

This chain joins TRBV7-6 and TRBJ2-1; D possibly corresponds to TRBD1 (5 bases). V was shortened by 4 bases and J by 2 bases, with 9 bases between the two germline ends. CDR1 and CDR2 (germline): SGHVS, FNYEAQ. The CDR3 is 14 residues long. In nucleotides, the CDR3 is TGTGCCAGCAGCTCTCGACAGACCTACAATGAGCAGTTCTTC. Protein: CASSSRQTYNEQFF.

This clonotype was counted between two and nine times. The CDR3 DNA reads TGTGCCAGCAGCCTTTCGACTAGGCCGTACAATGAGCAGTTCTTC. Amino acids: CASSLSTRPYNEQFF. The chain uses TRBV3-1 and TRBJ2-1; D possibly corresponds to TRBD2 (6 bases). This CDR3 comprises 15 residues. The germline V gene has CDR1 LGHDT and CDR2 YNNKEL (reference sequence). V was cut by 4 bases and J by 4 bases, with 14 bases left in between.

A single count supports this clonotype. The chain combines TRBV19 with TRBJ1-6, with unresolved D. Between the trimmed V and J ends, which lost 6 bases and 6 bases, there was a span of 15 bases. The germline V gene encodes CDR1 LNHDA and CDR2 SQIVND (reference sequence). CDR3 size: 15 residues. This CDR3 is CASSNGNSLNSPLHF. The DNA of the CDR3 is TGTGCCAGTAGCAACGGGAACAGCCTTAATTCACCCCTCCACTTT. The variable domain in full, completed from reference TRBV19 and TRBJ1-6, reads DGGITQSPKYLFRKEGQNVTLSCEQNLNHDAMYWYRQDPGQGLRLIYYSQIVNDFQKGDIAEGYSVSREKKESFPLTVTSAQKNPTAFYLCASSNGNSLNSPLHFGNGTRLTVT.

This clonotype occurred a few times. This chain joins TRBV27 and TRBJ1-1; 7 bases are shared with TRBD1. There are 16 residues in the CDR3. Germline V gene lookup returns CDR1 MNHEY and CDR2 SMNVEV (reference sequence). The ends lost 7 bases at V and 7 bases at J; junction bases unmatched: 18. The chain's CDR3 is CASISFDRAPYIEAFF. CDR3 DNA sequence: TGTGCCAGCATCTCTTTTGACAGGGCTCCTTACATTGAAGCTTTCTTT.

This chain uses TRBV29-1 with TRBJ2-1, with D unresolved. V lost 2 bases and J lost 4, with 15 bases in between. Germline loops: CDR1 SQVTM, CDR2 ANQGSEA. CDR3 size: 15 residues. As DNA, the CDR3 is TGCAGCGTTGAACATTATGGGGTTTCTTACAATGAGCAGTTCTTC. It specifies CSVEHYGVSYNEQFF.

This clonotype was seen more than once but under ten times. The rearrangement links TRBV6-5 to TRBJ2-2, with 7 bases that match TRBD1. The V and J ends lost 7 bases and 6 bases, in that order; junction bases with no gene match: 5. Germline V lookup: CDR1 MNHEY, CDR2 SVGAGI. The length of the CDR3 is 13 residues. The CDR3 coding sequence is TGTGCCAGCACTAGACAGGGCGCCGGGGAGCTGTTTTTT. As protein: CASTRQGAGELFF.

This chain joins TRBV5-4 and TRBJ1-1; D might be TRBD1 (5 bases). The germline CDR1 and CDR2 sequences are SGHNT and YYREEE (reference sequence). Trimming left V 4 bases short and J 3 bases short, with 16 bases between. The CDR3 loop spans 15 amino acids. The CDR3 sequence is CASSPTGHRDTEAFF. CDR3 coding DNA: TGTGCCAGCAGCCCCACGGGGCATAGGGACACTGAAGCTTTCTTT.

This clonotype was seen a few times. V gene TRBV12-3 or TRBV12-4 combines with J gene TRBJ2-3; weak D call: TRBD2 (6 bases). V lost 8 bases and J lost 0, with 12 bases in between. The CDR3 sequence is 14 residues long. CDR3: CASGLAHSTDTQYF. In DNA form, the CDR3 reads TGTGCCAGCGGTCTAGCGCATAGCACAGATACGCAGTATTTT.

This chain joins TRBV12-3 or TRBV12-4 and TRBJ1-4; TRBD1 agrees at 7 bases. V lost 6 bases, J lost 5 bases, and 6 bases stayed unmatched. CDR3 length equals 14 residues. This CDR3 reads CASRTGQRNEKLFF. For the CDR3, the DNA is TGTGCCAGCAGGACGGGACAGCGAAATGAAAAACTGTTTTTT.

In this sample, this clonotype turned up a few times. The CDR3 sequence is CASRGTQYQPQHF. The CDR3 DNA sequence: TGTGCCAGCAGAGGGACACAGTATCAGCCCCAGCATTTT. The chain joins TRBV12-3 or TRBV12-4 to TRBJ1-5; D may be TRBD1 (6 bases). V was clipped by 6 bases and J by 5 bases, with 11 bases between them. The CDR3 runs 13 residues.